The T cell receptor (beta chain) described here comes from a study of human T cells and chemical hapten exposure. Study-wide context: Subjects had 2% DPC placed on about 2 cm by about 2 cm of upper inner arm skin for sensitization.

This clonotype was recorded many times. TCRdb processed the RACE reads anew with MiXCR; each CDR3 protein has one entry. Among 350,000 or so distinct CDR3 sequences listed, approximately 6.3% were seen once. Time point here: patch test 1, 2 weeks after DPC sensitization. Treatment noted: therapeutic diphenylcyclopropenone sensitization with weekly scalp DPC. Sample donors consisted of patients with alopecia, aged 18 to 70 years, who were suitable for DPC. From whole blood left unfractionated, total RNA was extracted. Per germline, CDR1 LGHDT and CDR2 YNNKEL (reference sequence). The CDR3 has 16 amino acids. V lost 1 base, J lost 9 bases, and 19 bases lay in between.

The TCR comes from a woman between 18 and 30 years old with alopecia areata. Some clones in this sample may be carry-over from other donors' samples. Sequencing was performed on whole blood, taken in connection with sensitization to the hapten diphenylcyclopropenone (DPC). The V gene is TRBV3-1, the J gene TRBJ1-5; no reliable D call. CDR3 in DNA: TGTGCCAGCAGCCAAGCTTTTGACAAAGTGGGCCGGCCCCAGCATTTT. Translating gives CASSQAFDKVGRPQHF.